The 6 T cell receptor beta chains reported below all come from one sample, sequenced in a study of blood T cell repertoires in COVID-19. Clones were sequenced by immunoSEQ multiplex PCR, and TCRdb holds only the in-frame ones, with some missing. This table holds roughly 50,000 clones, 80% to 85% found once. Sequenced material: peripheral blood. These TCRs come from a man aged 65-85 years with acute or convalescent COVID-19.

The CDR3 is CASSLGGGGNGYTF. CDR3 coding DNA: TGTGCCAGCTCTCTTGGAGGAGGGGGCAATGGCTACACCTTC. The V gene is TRBV18, the J gene TRBJ1-2, with TRBD1 identical over 7 bases. The CDR3 consists of 14 residues. The germline gives CDR1 KGHSH, CDR2 LQKENI. With 6 bases clipped from V and 6 bases from J, the junction kept 10 bases outside the gene matches.

V usage is TRBV7-2 and J usage is TRBJ1-2; 7 bases are shared with TRBD1. With V trimmed by 1 base and J by 4 bases, 12 bases remained unmatched. This CDR3 region has 17 residues. Germline loops: CDR1 SGHTA, CDR2 FQGNSA. CDR3 loop: CASSLGSTGVAIYGYTF. The CDR3 region has the DNA TGTGCCAGCAGCTTAGGGTCTACAGGGGTGGCCATCTATGGCTACACCTTC.

This clone has only a few counts. The chain couples TRBV6-6 to TRBJ2-1; 16 bases are a match to TRBD2. This CDR3 spans 17 amino acids. The ends lost 5 bases at V and 4 bases at J; junction bases unmatched: 5. The germline V gene has CDR1 MNHNY and CDR2 SVGAGI (reference sequence). CDR3 residues: CASSPGLAGGIYNEQFF. The CDR3 nucleotides are TGTGCCAGCAGTCCGGGACTAGCGGGGGGGATATACAATGAGCAGTTCTTC.

The chain has TRBV12-3 or TRBV12-4 and TRBJ1-4, with D perhaps matching TRBD1 (5 bases). With 0 bases removed from V and 10 bases from J, the gap between germline ends came to 9 bases. The CDR3 is made up of 13 amino acids. CDR3 region: CASSLAAGGKLFF. CDR3 sequence (DNA): TGTGCCAGCAGTTTAGCGGCGGGGGGAAAACTGTTTTTT.

The CDR3 spells CATSRDGGGGETQYF. DNA of the CDR3: TGTGCCACCAGCAGAGATGGAGGGGGGGGAGAGACCCAGTACTTC. V and J are TRBV15 and TRBJ2-5, with TRBD2 as a possible D gene (7 bases). From germline, CDR1 is LNHNV and CDR2 YYDKDF (reference sequence). There are 15 residues in the CDR3. Between the trimmed V and J ends, which lost 0 bases and 4 bases, there was a span of 12 bases. Drawing the rest from reference TRBV15 and TRBJ2-5, the complete variable domain is DAMVIQNPRYQVTQFGKPVTLSCSQTLNHNVMYWYQQKSSQAPKLLFHYYDKDFNNEADTPDNFQSRRPNTSFCFLDIRSPGLGDTAMYLCATSRDGGGGETQYFGPGTRLLVL.

V gene TRBV3-1 (or the pseudogene TRBV3-2) combines with J gene TRBJ1-2; perhaps TRBD1 as D (6 bases). The CDR3 covers 13 residues. V gave up 3 bases and J gave up 3 bases, with 8 bases separating them. Germline-derived CDR1 and CDR2 are LGHDT and YNNKEL (reference sequence). CDR3 nucleotide sequence: TGTGCCAGCAGCCAGTGGACAGACTATGGCTACACCTTC. Translated: CASSQWTDYGYTF.